These T cell receptor beta chains were read from a single sample in a study of blood T cell repertoires in COVID-19. Libraries were prepared by immunoSEQ multiplex PCR; TCRdb keeps only in-frame clonotypes and omits some of them. The sample has approximately 140,000 clones; about 80% are singletons. Input material: peripheral blood. All receptors derive from a woman of 80 years or more in a cohort sampled during active or convalescent COVID-19. Each CDR3 is given with its conserved first and last residue.

J: TRBJ1-1; V: TRBV6-2/TRBV6-3; CDR3: CASSYLRGTEAFF
J: TRBJ1-2; V: TRBV12-3/TRBV12-4; CDR3: CASSPLGSYGYTF
J: TRBJ2-7; V: TRBV18; CDR3: CASSPFQGYEQYF
J: TRBJ1-2; V: TRBV19; CDR3: CASSRIPGQGFGYTF
J: TRBJ1-1; V: TRBV6-5; CDR3: CASTYRGLGGTEAFF
J: TRBJ2-3; V: TRBV27; CDR3: CASSPRRTQRTDTDTQYF
J: TRBJ1-6; V: TRBV9; CDR3: CASSEGYSPLHF
J: TRBJ2-2; V: TRBV5-6; CDR3: CASSLRGIYTGELFF
J: TRBJ2-2; V: TRBV6-2/TRBV6-3; CDR3: CASSHTAGAGELFF
J: TRBJ2-2; V: TRBV5-1; CDR3: CASSLAARASSGELFF
J: TRBJ2-2; V: TRBV7-9; CDR3: CASRNGGPANTGELFF
J: TRBJ1-1; V: TRBV28; CDR3: CASSFYGTPGSAFF
J: TRBJ1-4; V: TRBV18; CDR3: CASSRQQGTNEKLFF
J: TRBJ2-6; V: TRBV7-6; CDR3: CASSPRRGEGSRANVLTF
J: TRBJ2-3; V: TRBV19; CDR3: CASSIQRSTDTQYF
J: TRBJ1-4; V: TRBV5-1; CDR3: CASSQGQWNEKLFF
J: TRBJ2-6; V: TRBV19; CDR3: CASSIVTGANVLTF